These 16 T cell receptor beta chains share one sample of origin, sequenced in a study of OX40 agonist ivuxolimab in advanced cancers. Clones were sequenced by immunoSEQ multiplex PCR, and TCRdb holds only the in-frame ones, with some missing. Of over 30,000 clones in the sample, about three quarters were seen once. Here the sequenced sample was CD4+ or CD8+ T cells sorted from blood, taken in a trial of the OX40 agonist ivuxolimab. The receptors originated from an adult with an advanced solid tumor such as melanoma, head and neck, liver or kidney cancer.

This clone was seen just once. The chain employs TRBV28 and TRBJ2-7, with TRBD2 matching over 9 bases. Trimming cost V 7 bases and J 9 bases; bases outside gene matches: 19. The V gene's germline CDR1 is MDHEN and CDR2 SYDVKM. This CDR3 comprises 16 residues. The CDR3 coding sequence is TGTGCCAGCACCTACCGTGGTCTAGCGGGAACCGGTTGGCAGTACTTC. Its protein is CASTYRGLAGTGWQYF.

The chain combines TRBV28 with TRBJ1-6; D is possibly TRBD1 (6 bases). The CDR3 covers 15 residues. Germline V gene data show CDR1 as MDHEN and CDR2 as SYDVKM. Trimming cost V 6 bases and J 8 bases, with 17 bases left between them. In nucleotides, the CDR3 is TGTGCCAGCAGGGGCGGGGGGCGCGAGTATTCACCCCTCCACTTT. Protein sequence: CASRGGGREYSPLHF.

This rearrangement joins TRBV5-4 to TRBJ2-2; 12 bases align to TRBD2. The CDR3 runs 17 residues. Germline V gives CDR1 SGHNT, CDR2 YYREEE (reference sequence). J was trimmed by 6 bases and V by 4 bases; bases with no gene match: 10. In DNA, the CDR3 is TGTGCCAGCAGCCTACTCACTAGCGGGAGGAGGGCCGGGGAGCTGTTTTTT. Its translation: CASSLLTSGRRAGELFF.

This clone has only a few counts. The V and J genes are TRBV18 and TRBJ1-1; no definite D call. The CDR3 spans 13 residues. V lost 2 bases and J lost 7, with 11 bases in between. Per germline, CDR1 KGHSH and CDR2 LQKENI. In nucleotides, the CDR3 is TGTGCCAGCTCACCAGGGGAAGGGCGTGAAGCTTTCTTT. Its protein product is CASSPGEGREAFF.

This chain connects TRBV6-1 to TRBJ1-2, with D maybe TRBD1 (5 bases). CDR3 size: 13 residues. CDR1 and CDR2 (germline): MNHNS, SASEGT. The ends were cut back, 6 bases at V and 4 bases at J, with 12 bases in the middle. The chain's CDR3 is CASRGGMLYGYTF. CDR3 nucleotides: TGTGCCAGCAGGGGGGGGATGCTCTATGGCTACACCTTC.

V is TRBV9 and J is TRBJ2-1, with 7 bases fitting TRBD2. Trimming at V came to 4 bases and at J to 2 bases, leaving 6 bases not matched to a gene. Per germline, CDR1 SGDLS and CDR2 YYNGEE. This CDR3 is built from 15 residues. In DNA, the CDR3 is TGTGCCAGCAGCCCGACTAGCTACGCCTACAATGAGCAGTTCTTC. Amino acid sequence: CASSPTSYAYNEQFF. The whole variable domain, remainder taken from reference TRBV9 and TRBJ2-1, is DSGVTQTPKHLITATGQRVTLRCSPRSGDLSVYWYQQSLDQGLQFLIQYYNGEERAKGNILERFSAQQFPDLHSELNLSSLELGDSALYFCASSPTSYAYNEQFFGPGTRLTVL.

This clone was picked up a small number of times. CDR3 sequence reads: CASRGSIAGSNEQFF. As DNA, the CDR3 is TGTGCCAGTAGGGGGTCGATAGCGGGCTCCAATGAGCAGTTCTTC. The gene calls are TRBV19 and TRBJ2-1, with 7 positions matching TRBD2. The ends lost 6 bases at V and 6 bases at J; junction bases unmatched: 11. The CDR3 runs to 15 residues. Germline V gives CDR1 LNHDA, CDR2 SQIVND (reference sequence).

The chain has TRBV7-2 and TRBJ1-5; 7 bases agree with TRBD1. The CDR3 covers 13 residues. Trimming took 7 bases from V and 6 from J; bases not matched to a gene: 6. Per the germline V gene, CDR1 is SGHTA and CDR2 is FQGNSA. The CDR3 coding sequence is TGTGCCAGCAACTTGGACAGGTTTCAGCCCCAGCATTTT. The encoded protein is CASNLDRFQPQHF.

This clone has just one count. The chain is built from TRBV7-6 and TRBJ2-1, with 15 bases that match TRBD2. Unmatched junction bases numbered 10, after V lost 5 bases and J lost 2 bases. This CDR3 comprises 19 residues. In germline, CDR1 is SGHVS, CDR2 FNYEAQ. The CDR3 bases are TGTGCCAGCAGCCGAGGACTAGCGGGAGGGCCGGTCGCCTACAATGAGCAGTTCTTC. This sequence encodes CASSRGLAGGPVAYNEQFF.

This chain joins TRBV9 and TRBJ2-5; D is unclear. CDR1 and CDR2 from the germline V gene are SGDLS and YYNGEE. V was clipped by 3 bases and J by 4 bases, with 13 bases between them. The CDR3 totals 14 residues. The DNA of the CDR3 is TGTGCCAGCAGCGAAGGTGTGTTCGGAGAGACCCAGTACTTC. As protein: CASSEGVFGETQYF.

The rearrangement joins TRBV28 to TRBJ2-7; possible D gene TRBD1, 7 bases. This CDR3 has 12 amino acids. Trimming stripped 7 bases from V and 5 bases from J, with 12 bases between. Germline V gives CDR1 MDHEN, CDR2 SYDVKM. Here the CDR3 DNA reads TGTGCCAGCAAGGAGGGGGCTCACGAGCAGTACTTC. Its protein is CASKEGAHEQYF. The full variable domain, with the rest looked up from reference TRBV28 and TRBJ2-7, is DVKVTQSSRYLVKRTGEKVFLECVQDMDHENMFWYRQDPGLGLRLIYFSYDVKMKEKGDIPEGYSVSREKKERFSLILESASTNQTSMYLCASKEGAHEQYFGPGTRLTVT.

The rearrangement joins TRBV29-1 to TRBJ2-2; 9 bases agree with TRBD1. Germline V gives CDR1 SQVTM, CDR2 ANQGSEA. The V gene end was trimmed by 6 bases and the J gene end by 7 bases; junction bases not matched to a gene: 6. This CDR3 region has 13 residues. CDR3 sequence: CSVGDRADGELFF. For the CDR3, the DNA is TGCAGCGTGGGGGACAGGGCAGACGGGGAGCTGTTTTTT.

The rearrangement uses TRBV25-1 and TRBJ1-6; a possible D gene is TRBD1 (6 bases). CDR1 is MGHDK and CDR2 is SYGVNS in the germline V gene. Trimming stripped 1 base from V and 2 bases from J, with 9 bases between. The CDR3 length is 16 residues. For the CDR3, the DNA is TGTGCCAGCAGTGAATCAGGGGCCCCCTATAATTCACCCCTCCACTTT. Residues: CASSESGAPYNSPLHF.

The chain recombines TRBV4-3 with TRBJ2-5; no clear D. Between the trimmed V and J ends, which lost 0 bases and 1 base, there was a span of 12 bases. The V gene's germline CDR1 is LGHNA and CDR2 YSLEER. The CDR3 sequence is 16 residues long. This chain's CDR3 is CASSQEGLSTQETQYF. CDR3 nucleotides: TGCGCCAGCAGCCAAGAGGGCCTTAGCACCCAAGAGACCCAGTACTTC.

V gene TRBV28 combines with J gene TRBJ2-7; weak D call: TRBD1 (6 bases). The germline V and J ends were trimmed by 7 bases and 3 bases, with 19 bases remaining between them. The CDR3 has 15 amino acids. Germline CDR1 and CDR2: MDHEN and SYDVKM. Here the CDR3 reads CASTQPRDTHYEQYF. DNA for the CDR3: TGTGCCAGCACTCAACCCCGGGACACCCACTACGAGCAGTACTTC.

The V and J genes are TRBV6-5 and TRBJ2-1; D ambiguous. CDR1 and CDR2 (germline): MNHEY, SVGAGI. The CDR3 runs 13 residues. Trimming pared 9 bases from V and 4 bases from J, leaving 13 bases between. The CDR3 DNA follows: TGTGCCAGTGGTAGCTTCGCTTACAATGAGCAGTTCTTC. This codes for CASGSFAYNEQFF.